This record covers a single T cell receptor (beta chain). The antigen it binds to is not known. No quality values exist for individual bases; no much larger clone is one base distant. Healthy HIV-negative adults with no recently reported acute infections or vaccinations were included as donors. Every donor was a Caucasian adult living in Nashville, Tennessee, USA. CD4+ T cells were enriched through magnetic negative selection, after which naive cells were positively selected on CD45RA and the remaining negative fraction served as the memory subset. Blood was collected by leukapheresis, and PBMCs were isolated by Ficoll-Histopaque density gradient centrifugation and then cryopreserved in liquid nitrogen vapor phase. Analytical flow cytometry was used to check the purity and quantity of each magnetically sorted T cell population. Genomic DNA was isolated from every sorted fraction and measured by UV absorbance on a Nanodrop 2000c.

The data derive from a study of shared clonotypes between healthy human individuals (dated by TCRdb to 2019 to 2021). Background on the whole study: Three men and two women, aged 18 to 49 years, made up the cohort. The study deeply sequenced blood TCR repertoires of five healthy adults to estimate repertoire size and the extent of clonotype sharing between individuals. Different laboratories and diverse techniques were used to prepare libraries and sequence TCR repertoires, to increase sequencing depth and limit assay-specific biases. For each donor, CD4 naive and CD4 memory were each run on three plates, CD8 naive on two plates, and CD8 memory on one plate. Per donor, leukapheresis produced somewhere between about 0.9 and 9.5 billion PBMCs. Paper-wide results and their limitations: Compared with non-shared clonotypes, the clonotypes found in all four sorted-subset donors had higher generation probabilities. Across a few donors, roughly 5.1% of naive CD4, more than 3% of naive CD8, about 2.3% of memory CD4, and roughly 0.41% of memory CD8 clonotypes were shared. Based on pairwise subsampling, the degree of clonotype sharing among donors was expected to be affected by sequencing depth. Rarefaction of sorted-subset datasets indicated incomplete sequencing despite the large sequencing depth. Because the study included a small number of donors, the genetic and exposure-history diversity represented was limited. Sampling was restricted to blood, and TCR repertoires in tissues likely differ from the TCR repertoires found in blood. Estimated clonotype richness was generally larger for naive than for memory subsets.

TCR CDR3 regions were amplified from genomic DNA by multiplex PCR using the deep immunoSEQ assay. Extracted genomic DNA from each cell subset was distributed evenly across all wells of several immunoSEQ 96-well plates, and each plate was treated as a replicate. Each replicate PCR for sorted subsets received around 200 ng genomic DNA, equal to 28,000 or so T cell genomes. Purified libraries were quantified with a Qubit 3.0 fluorometer, sized on a Bioanalyzer 2100, and re-quantified with the KAPA Library Quantification kit. A separate single-read 150-cycle Illumina NextSeq 550 flow cell was used to sequence each immunoSEQ 96-well plate. The paper's processing steps were these. The immunoSEQ output contained only junctional sequences without quality scores, so filtering could not match that applied to full-length reads. To assign V/J genes and CDR3, sequences were annotated using PyIR, a Python wrapper for IgBLAST v1.9, with IMGT germline references. Any read was removed if the V/J assignment was weak (E-value above 1e-6), the CDR3 was missing, or the read contained stop codons, out-of-frame junctions, or ambiguous translated residues. V3J clonotypes were defined by identical inferred V gene, J gene, and CDR3 amino acid sequence. Percentage overlap between repertoires was computed as shared unique clonotypes divided by the size of the smaller repertoire. Three approaches were used to assess repertoire richness: RTK rarefaction, the Chao1 estimator, and Recon v2.1 estimates of unobserved clonotypes. OLGA was used to compute generation probabilities for all TCRbeta clonotypes that the gDNA method yielded from a handful of donors. Held by TCRdb, this immuneACCESS table contains in-frame sequences only and omits some clones. Under half of the omission traces to an unresolved V gene where checked; the cause of the rest is unknown. Clone size and V and J calls were adopted from that table, with D and trimming inferred from the DNA. The sample profile shows 2 million to 2.5 million clones; about 94% of them were found once. About 0.13% of the sample is in the top ten clones.

This clonotype was obtained from a man younger than 30 in good health. Sequencing input: naive CD4+ T cells sorted from blood. What this sample's cell subset or site label stands for: CD45RA+ positively selected.

The CDR3: CASSLARNTEAFF. The bases read TGTGCCAGCAGCTTGGCGAGGAACACTGAAGCTTTCTTT. The chain joins TRBV5-8 to TRBJ1-1; too little of a D gene remains to name it. The CDR3 sequence holds 13 residues, the cysteine and phenylalanine included. Only the CDR3 DNA stays, 39 bases, in frame from base 1. Reading the germline V gene gives CDR1 SGHTS and CDR2 YDEGEE. V sheds 0 bases and J sheds 1 base, leaving 4 bases between their ends.